This T cell receptor (beta chain) was sequenced during a study of T cells in localized non-small cell lung cancer. Whole-study results and caveats: Measurement of T cell clonality placed uninvolved adjacent lung highest, above the level in tumor.

Worth noting for this clone: The antigen is unknown.

TCRdb's copy holds only in-frame clones and misses some; the assay was immunoSEQ multiplex PCR. Altogether roughly 24,000 clones are present, under 95% being singletons, with the ten largest covering around 4%. Trimming took off 0 bases at V and 8 bases at J, with 14 bases between the two ends. Germline V gives CDR1 SGHDT, CDR2 YYEEEE. The CDR3 is 15 residues long. This TCR came from a female donor older than 55 with stage II squamous cell lung carcinoma. The chain recombines TRBV5-6 with TRBJ1-4, with D possibly TRBD1 on 6 matching bases. Source: peripheral blood, taken before any cancer treatment. The CDR3 nucleotides read TGTGCCAGCAGCTTGGAGGGATCTGGACAGGAAAAACTGTTTTTT. Translated, it gives CASSLEGSGQEKLFF.